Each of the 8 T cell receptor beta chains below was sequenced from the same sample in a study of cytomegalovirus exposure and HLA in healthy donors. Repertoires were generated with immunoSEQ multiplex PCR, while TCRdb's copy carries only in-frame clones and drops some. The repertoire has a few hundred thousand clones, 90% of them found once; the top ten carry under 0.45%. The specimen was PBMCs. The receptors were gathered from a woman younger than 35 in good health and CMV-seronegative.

The CDR3 nucleotides are TGCGCCAGCAGCCCCCGGTCTTTCTCTGGAAACACCATATATTTT. This encodes CASSPRSFSGNTIYF. The gene calls are TRBV5-1 and TRBJ1-3; D is undetermined. This CDR3 is built from 15 residues. The V gene lost 4 bases and the J gene lost 0 bases, with 11 bases spanning the gap. Germline V lookup: CDR1 SGHRS, CDR2 YFSETQ.

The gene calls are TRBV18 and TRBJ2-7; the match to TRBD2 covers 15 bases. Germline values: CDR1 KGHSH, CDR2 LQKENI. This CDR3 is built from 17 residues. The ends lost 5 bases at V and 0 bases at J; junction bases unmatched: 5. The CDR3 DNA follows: TGTGCCAGCTCAAAAGGGACTAGCGGGGGGAGCTCCTACGAGCAGTACGTC. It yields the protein CASSKGTSGGSSYEQYV.

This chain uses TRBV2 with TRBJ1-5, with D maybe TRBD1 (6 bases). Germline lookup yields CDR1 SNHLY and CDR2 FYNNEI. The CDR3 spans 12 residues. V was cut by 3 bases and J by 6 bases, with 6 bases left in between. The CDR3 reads CASSDRGQPQHF. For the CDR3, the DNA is TGTGCCAGCAGTGACAGGGGTCAGCCCCAGCATTTT.

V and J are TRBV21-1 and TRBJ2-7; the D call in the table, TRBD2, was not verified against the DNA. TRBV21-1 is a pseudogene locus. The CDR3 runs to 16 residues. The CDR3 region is CASSKGTVLRDYEQYV. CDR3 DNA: TGTGCCAGCAGCAAAGGGACGGTCCTGAGGGACTACGAGCAGTACGTC.

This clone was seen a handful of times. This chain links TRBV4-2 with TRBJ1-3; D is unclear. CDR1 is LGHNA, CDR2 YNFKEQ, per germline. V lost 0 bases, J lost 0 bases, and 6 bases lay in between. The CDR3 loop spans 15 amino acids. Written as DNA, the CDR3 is TGTGCCAGCAGCCAAGATAGTGACTCTGGAAACACCATATATTTT. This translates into CASSQDSDSGNTIYF.

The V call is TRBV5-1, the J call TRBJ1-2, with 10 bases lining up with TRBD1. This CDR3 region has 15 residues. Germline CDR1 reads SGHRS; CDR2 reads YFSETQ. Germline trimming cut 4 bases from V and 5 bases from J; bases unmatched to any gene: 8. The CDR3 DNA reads TGCGCCAGCAGCCGCCTCGGACAGGGGGATTATGGCTACACCTTC. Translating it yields CASSRLGQGDYGYTF.

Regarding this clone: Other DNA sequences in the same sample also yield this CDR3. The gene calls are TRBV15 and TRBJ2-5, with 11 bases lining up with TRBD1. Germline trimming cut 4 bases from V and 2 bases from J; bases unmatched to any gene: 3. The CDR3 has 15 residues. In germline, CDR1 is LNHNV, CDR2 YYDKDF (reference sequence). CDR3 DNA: TGTGCCACCAGCACCGGGACAGGGGGGCAAGAGACCCAGTACTTC. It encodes CATSTGTGGQETQYF.

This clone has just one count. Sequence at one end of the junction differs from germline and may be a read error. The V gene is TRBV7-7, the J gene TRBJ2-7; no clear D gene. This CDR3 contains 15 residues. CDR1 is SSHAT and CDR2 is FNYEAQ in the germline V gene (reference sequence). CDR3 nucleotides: TGTGCTAGCAGCTTAGGGTCAGGTAATACCTACGAGCAGTACTTC. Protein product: CASSLGSGNTYEQYF.